This T cell receptor (beta chain) was sequenced for a study of control samples from healthy donors and cancer patients. CDR1 is SGHTA, CDR2 FQGNSA, per germline. After removal of 1 base from V and 5 bases from J, the junction contained 7 bases not matched to a gene. This CDR3 region has 16 residues. Generated by immunoSEQ multiplex PCR, the TCRdb table keeps only in-frame clones and is missing some. The top ten hold 1.3% of the sample, which has under 80,000 clones, over 85% seen once. The clonotype originates from a woman aged 40 to 49 with lung cancer. The chain carries TRBV7-2 and TRBJ1-5, with TRBD1 matching 8 bases. Sequencing was performed on PBMCs. CDR3 sequence reads: CASSLERTGNYQPQHF. Written as DNA, the CDR3 is TGTGCCAGCAGCTTAGAACGGACAGGGAACTATCAGCCCCAGCATTTT.